A single sample is the source of the 17 T cell receptor beta chains below, sequenced in a study of long-term antiretroviral therapy in people with HIV. The immunoSEQ assay was v3.0, run at survey level. Method: immunoSEQ multiplex PCR; TCRdb's copy keeps in-frame clones and lacks some. Of roughly 44,000 clones listed, about 96% are singletons. This specimen consisted of unsorted PBMCs, obtained 3.7 years after starting antiretroviral therapy. The source is a woman aged 45-60 years with HIV.

In DNA, the CDR3 is TGTGCCAGCAGTTTTCGTTCTGGGCAGGGCATAGGGACCCAGTACTTC. Protein: CASSFRSGQGIGTQYF. This sequence joins TRBV27 and TRBJ2-5; D possibly corresponds to TRBD1 (5 bases). V was trimmed by 3 bases and J by 7 bases, leaving 21 bases between them. The germline gives CDR1 MNHEY, CDR2 SMNVEV (reference sequence). The CDR3 consists of 16 residues.

This sequence joins TRBV14 and TRBJ1-1, with a weak D call TRBD1 (6 bases). Germline CDR1 SGHDN, CDR2 FVKESK. The V gene lost 1 base and the J gene lost 3 bases, with 18 bases spanning the gap. This CDR3 comprises 17 residues. CDR3 in DNA: TGTGCCAGCAGCCAAGGAGGGGGGGATTGGGTGTACACTGAAGCTTTCTTT. This translates into CASSQGGGDWVYTEAFF.

The V call is TRBV7-3, the J call TRBJ1-2; maybe TRBD1 (6 bases). There are 15 residues in the CDR3. CDR1 is SGHTA, CDR2 FQGTGA, per germline. Deletions cut 1 base from V and 8 bases from J, with 17 bases between. DNA of the CDR3: TGTGCCAGCAGCTTAATCAGGGGACCCTCGGGGGGCTACACCTTC. Protein: CASSLIRGPSGGYTF. Combining the CDR3 with reference TRBV7-3 and TRBJ1-2 gives the whole variable domain GAGVSQTPSNKVTEKGKYVELRCDPISGHTALYWYRQSLGQGPEFLIYFQGTGAADDSGLPNDRFFAVRPEGSVSTLKIQRTERGDSAVYLCASSLIRGPSGGYTFGSGTRLTVV.

The chain recombines TRBV11-2 with TRBJ2-7, with D possibly being TRBD1 or TRBD2 (5 bases each). The CDR3 consists of 13 residues. Germline CDR1 SGHAT, CDR2 FQNNGV. Deletions cut 3 bases from V and 4 bases from J, with 10 bases between. CDR3 amino acids: CASSLGPRYEQYF. CDR3 bases: TGTGCCAGCAGCTTGGGACCAAGGTACGAGCAGTACTTC.

V gene TRBV6-6 combines with J gene TRBJ2-1, with TRBD1 matching 11 bases. With V trimmed by 0 bases and J by 4 bases, 2 bases remained unmatched. Germline CDR1 and CDR2: MNHNY and SVGAGI (reference sequence). The CDR3 extends over 16 amino acids. CDR3 protein: CASSYSGTGGYNEQFF. The CDR3 region has the DNA TGTGCCAGCAGTTACTCCGGGACAGGGGGATACAATGAGCAGTTCTTC.

The gene calls are TRBV19 and TRBJ2-7, with TRBD1 matching over 9 bases. Germline V lookup: CDR1 LNHDA, CDR2 SQIVND (reference sequence). The CDR3 is made up of 14 amino acids. V trimming: 5 bases; J trimming: 2 bases; junction bases outside the gene matches: 4. DNA of the CDR3: TGTGCCAGTAGTGACCGGGACAGGGCCTACGAGCAGTACTTC. This sequence encodes CASSDRDRAYEQYF.

The chain joins TRBV27 to TRBJ2-3, with 8 nucleotides matching TRBD2. The CDR3 loop spans 15 amino acids. J gave up 6 bases and V 3 bases, and 8 bases lay outside the gene matches. Germline CDR1 MNHEY, CDR2 SMNVEV (reference sequence). DNA for the CDR3: TGTGCCAGCAGTTTTGCGGGGGGACGTTACGATACGCAGTATTTT. This codes for CASSFAGGRYDTQYF.

The chain has TRBV4-2 and TRBJ2-5; D not resolved. Germline V gene data show CDR1 as LGHNA and CDR2 as YNFKEQ. The V end was cut by 1 base, the J end by 1 base, with 4 bases between. The length of the CDR3 is 13 residues. The CDR3 spells CASSQAPQETQYF. In nucleotides, the CDR3 is TGTGCCAGCAGCCAAGCCCCCCAAGAGACCCAGTACTTC.

The chain recombines TRBV15 with TRBJ2-3; no firm D call. CDR3 length equals 17 residues. The germline CDR1 and CDR2 sequences are LNHNV and YYDKDF (reference sequence). Deletions cut 5 bases from V and 6 bases from J, with 24 bases between. CDR3 coding DNA: TGTGCCACCAGCCTTACCCCCTCAAAGGGCCGCGAGGATACGCAGTATTTT. Translating it yields CATSLTPSKGREDTQYF.

The CDR3 is CASSLGRGATSTDTQYF. The CDR3 DNA is TGCGCCAGCAGCTTGGGGCGAGGCGCCACTAGCACAGATACGCAGTATTTT. The chain couples TRBV5-1 to TRBJ2-3; D is unresolved. The CDR3 has 17 amino acids. V shed 0 bases and J shed 0 bases, with 14 bases lying between them. Germline CDR1 SGHRS, CDR2 YFSETQ.

This rearrangement joins TRBV5-4 to TRBJ2-6; 8 nucleotides match TRBD1. V lost 4 bases and J lost 4; bases outside the gene matches: 13. The CDR3 sequence is 18 residues long. Germline loops: CDR1 SGHNT, CDR2 YYREEE (reference sequence). The CDR3 DNA follows: TGTGCCAGCAGCACCTCTCCCCAGGGGGCGGCAGGGGCCAACGTCCTGACTTTC. This translates into CASSTSPQGAAGANVLTF.

The chain combines TRBV9 with TRBJ2-5, with D possibly matching TRBD1 (6 bases). The V and J ends lost 1 base and 3 bases respectively, with 16 bases between them. Germline V gene lookup returns CDR1 SGDLS and CDR2 YYNGEE. The CDR3 loop spans 16 amino acids. CDR3 in amino acids: CASSVSPAPGEETQYF. CDR3 DNA: TGTGCCAGCAGCGTATCCCCAGCTCCAGGGGAAGAGACCCAGTACTTC. The whole variable domain, filled in from reference TRBV9 and TRBJ2-5, reads DSGVTQTPKHLITATGQRVTLRCSPRSGDLSVYWYQQSLDQGLQFLIQYYNGEERAKGNILERFSAQQFPDLHSELNLSSLELGDSALYFCASSVSPAPGEETQYFGPGTRLLVL.

The CDR3 loop reads CASSHVPGSSGNTIYF. As DNA, the CDR3 is TGTGCCAGCAGCCATGTACCAGGGAGCTCTGGAAACACCATATATTTT. This chain joins TRBV5-6 and TRBJ1-3, with a possible D match to TRBD1 (5 bases). Germline loops: CDR1 SGHDT, CDR2 YYEEEE. CDR3 length: 16 residues. V dropped 4 bases and J dropped 0 bases, with 14 bases sitting between them.

The chain carries TRBV7-3 and TRBJ2-7, with 12 bases aligning to TRBD1. The CDR3 consists of 15 residues. Losses at the gene ends were 2 bases for V and 5 bases for J; bases not matched to a gene: 4. Germline lookup yields CDR1 SGHTA and CDR2 FQGTGA. The CDR3 sequence: CASSLGTGGFDEQYF. CDR3 DNA: TGTGCCAGCAGCTTAGGGACAGGGGGCTTCGACGAGCAGTACTTC.

V usage is TRBV21-1 and J usage is TRBJ2-7; the table's D call, TRBD2, was not checked against the DNA. TRBV21-1 is classified as a pseudogene. This CDR3 has 15 amino acids. As DNA, the CDR3 is TGTGCCAGCATCCAAGGGGCTAGCGGGGTCTACGAGCAGTACTTC. It translates to CASIQGASGVYEQYF.

The gene calls are TRBV25-1 and TRBJ2-7, with D unresolved. Trimming took 3 bases from V and 6 from J, leaving 15 bases between them. The CDR3 is 14 amino acids. Germline V gives CDR1 MGHDK, CDR2 SYGVNS. The CDR3 loop is CASSDPRFPSEQYF. CDR3 in DNA: TGTGCCAGCAGTGATCCCCGCTTTCCATCCGAGCAGTACTTC.

The rearrangement joins TRBV7-3 to TRBJ1-1; possible D gene TRBD1, 6 bases. Germline V gene lookup returns CDR1 SGHTA and CDR2 FQGTGA. CDR3 length: 13 amino acids. Trimming left V 1 base short and J 4 bases short, with 7 bases between. The CDR3 region has the DNA TGTGCCAGCAGCTTAAGAGGGGGCACTGAAGCTTTCTTT. It yields the protein CASSLRGGTEAFF.